This entry features one T cell receptor beta chain sequence. Profiling relied on immunoSEQ multiplex PCR, and the TCRdb table lists in-frame clones only, not all of them. The sample contains 200,000 to 250,000 clones, around 78% of which appear only once. The entry originates in a study of blood T cell repertoires in COVID-19. Study-level information: T cells, B-cell-depleted T cells, or PBMCs supplied cDNA or gDNA.

The CDR3 is 16 residues long. V lost 5 bases to trimming and J lost 6 bases; unmatched junction nucleotides: 11. Germline loops: CDR1 SGHVS, CDR2 FQNEAQ. This sequence originates from a woman aged 70-85 years with active or convalescent COVID-19. The J gene is TRBJ2-3, the V gene TRBV7-8, with 10 positions matching TRBD2. Sequencing was performed on peripheral blood. The CDR3 is CASSARLAGRRDTQYF. The CDR3 DNA sequence: TGTGCCAGCAGCGCCCGACTAGCGGGCCGGCGCGATACGCAGTATTTT.